A selection of T cell receptor beta chains follows, all from one sample in a study of beta chain features in type 1 diabetes. Profiled with immunoSEQ multiplex PCR; TCRdb holds only in-frame clones, not every one. In the table there are around 650,000 clones, roughly an eighth of which are singletons. The sample comprised naive CD4+ T cells from blood. The receptor source for this set is a man aged 25-45 years with type 1 diabetes. Both conserved end residues are part of each CDR3. The order of the fields is J gene, V gene, CDR3 protein.

>TRBJ2-4|TRBV10-3
CAIRMDKVSPIQYF
>TRBJ1-2|TRBV27
CASTGGCYTF
>TRBJ1-2|TRBV15
CATSRDVAGYGYTF
>TRBJ2-7|TRBV11-3
CASSLAGEQYF
>TRBJ2-5|TRBV5-4
CASSDYGETQYF
>TRBJ2-5|TRBV7-2
CASSPQETQYF
>TRBJ2-1|TRBV23-1
CASSHPGQGSSYNEQFF
>TRBJ2-5|TRBV19
CASSMLAGGSQETQYF
>TRBJ1-2|TRBV6-5
CASSYSGQGSYGYTF
>TRBJ2-5|TRBV7-2
CASSLLAGETQYF
>TRBJ1-5|TRBV6-1
CASGELEPQHF
>TRBJ1-5|TRBV5-6
CASSSGRGSNQPQHF
>TRBJ1-1|TRBV19
CASSKDYGTVMNTEAFF
>TRBJ1-2|TRBV7-9
CASVRSPNYGYTF
>TRBJ1-3|TRBV29-1
CSVEIGQSSGNTIYF
>TRBJ1-2|TRBV29-1
CSALRTGNYGYTF
>TRBJ1-4|TRBV28
CASSFASRASEKLFF
>TRBJ2-1|TRBV21-1
CASSKERGPHNEQFF
>TRBJ2-5|TRBV5-4
CASSLQQGIGETQYF
>TRBJ2-7|TRBV19
CASSPQGGVHEQYF
>TRBJ1-3|TRBV4-3
CASSPDGSWGNTIYF
>TRBJ2-5|TRBV25-1
CASSESETTETQYF
>TRBJ2-7|TRBV4-3
CASSQAGTGTYEQYF
>TRBJ1-3|TRBV25-1
CASGGTGGRTIYF
>TRBJ1-2|TRBV2
CASSEQGWSYTF
>TRBJ2-3|TRBV15
CATSRDRKGPLADTQYF
>TRBJ1-2|TRBV29-1
CSAGGTGDNYGYTF
>TRBJ2-2|TRBV9
CASSVRAGNTGELFF
>TRBJ1-4|TRBV6-5
CASSYSQGGNEKLFF
>TRBJ2-1|TRBV9
CASSVQGWSYNEQFF
>TRBJ1-2|TRBV5-4
CASSPTRDRTYYTF
>TRBJ1-1|TRBV7-9
CASSPDRANTEAFF
>TRBJ2-2|TRBV7-2
CASSLLQNTGELFF
>TRBJ2-3|TRBV7-2
CASSWRDRGTDTQYF
>TRBJ2-3|TRBV5-6
CASSAPREADTQYF
>TRBJ1-4|TRBV28
CASSLGTGQDEKLFF
>TRBJ2-2|TRBV30
CAWSVQGASTGELFF
>TRBJ2-3|TRBV7-9
CASSLGLAGTQYF
>TRBJ2-4|TRBV5-4
CASSLWGSVKNIQYF
>TRBJ2-4|TRBV28
CASSPTDRDWYIQYF
>TRBJ1-2|TRBV30
CAWSGFTKGYTF
>TRBJ1-5|TRBV7-2
CASTTQGGQPQHF
>TRBJ2-7|TRBV2
CASSHGAGAASLHEQYF
>TRBJ2-2|TRBV5-4
CASSLVGGNTGELFF
>TRBJ2-1|TRBV7-2
CASSPGQGAGNEQFF
>TRBJ2-7|TRBV7-2
CASSLAGTVYSYEQYF
>TRBJ2-7|TRBV7-9
CATASSGVYEQYF
>TRBJ1-2|TRBV29-1
CSVVRPPTNYGYTF
>TRBJ1-2|TRBV6-6
CASSYSIVGDGYTF
>TRBJ2-1|TRBV5-1
CASSLNSSRIFSGNEQFF
>TRBJ1-3|TRBV6-5
CASSSTGPGNTIYF
>TRBJ1-2|TRBV5-6
CASSPDWPRGSGYTF
>TRBJ1-2|TRBV5-6
CASSLDGHRPNYGYTF
>TRBJ2-1|TRBV11-3
CASRADSHNEQFF
>TRBJ1-2|TRBV7-2
CASSSAAGTGDGYTF
>TRBJ2-2|TRBV5-1
CASSLVGQENTGELFF